One TCR beta chain is described in this entry. This clone came up a few times. Its cognate antigen has yet to be identified. Base quality data are lacking; no much larger clone is found one base away. Participants in the prospective study were enrolled through a virtual design, were aged roughly 18 to 90 years, and lived in fewer than 30 United States geographic areas. To assign participants to cohorts, the prospective study relied on clinical history that participants themselves reported in a screening survey and a study questionnaire. Exposed participants had been in contact with someone with a PCR-confirmed or clinician-diagnosed COVID-19 case within 2 weeks of study entry. Each participant in the prospective study had whole blood, serum and a nasopharyngeal or oropharyngeal swab collected by mobile phlebotomists. Additional blood draws and questionnaires over an approximately 2-month period could optionally be provided by prospective study participants. Prospective study blood samples were shipped either frozen or at room temperature before DNA extraction.

The data derive from a study of blood T cell repertoires in COVID-19 (dated by TCRdb to 2018 to 2020). Concerning the study at large: The collaborator samples originated in the United States, Italy and Spain and spanned the acute and convalescent phases of COVID-19. The dataset comprised deeply sampled blood TCRbeta repertoires from subjects exposed to, actively infected with, or recovered from COVID-19. The samples were drawn from two sources: the first 160 participants of the ongoing ImmuneRACE study, and approximately 1,300 subjects contributed by 6 global collaborators. Where available, HLA class I and class II types were obtained from metadata supplied by the sample provider rather than from assay-based typing. Nearly every sample came with metadata listing a de-identified subject ID, COVID-19 status, age in years and sex. The material from the prospective study consisted of cDNA or gDNA derived from T cells, B-cell-depleted T cells, or PBMCs. A freely available public database, intended as a resource for researchers studying the immune response to SARS-CoV-2, is where the repertoires were released.

The research as a whole found: The amount of clinical and demographic metadata varied by source and participant and was provided uncurated.

TCRbeta CDR3 regions were amplified from genomic DNA by means of the immunoSEQ Assay, a bias-controlled multiplex PCR. Processing in the source paper ran as follows. Nucleated cell counts per sample were estimated from amplification of reference gene primers within the assay. To quantify the absolute abundance of each unique TCRbeta CDR3 rearrangement, sequence reads were collapsed and filtered. Productive Simpson clonality was computed per sample as the square root of Simpson's diversity index over productive rearrangements. TCRdb took over this immuneACCESS table, retaining in-frame rearrangements with V and J assigned. Such tables are incomplete; in checked studies, under half of the missing clones stem from an unresolved V gene, and the remainder is unexplained. V and J calls and clone size come straight from that table; D and trimming were deduced from the DNA. Within this sample are 400,000 to 500,000 clones, with about 88% of them counted one time only. Of the sample, about 1.4% falls within the top ten clones.

Taken from cysteine to phenylalanine, the CDR3 has 12 residues. Only CDR3 DNA is held: 36 bases, read in frame from base 1. The junction shows trimming of 5 bases on V and 10 bases on J, plus 9 bases between the germline ends. Sequences MNHEY (CDR1) and SVGAGI (CDR2) are obtained from the germline V gene. This clonotype originated in a woman younger than 35 who had been exposed to COVID-19. The sequence joins TRBV6-5 to TRBJ1-6; a tentative D match to TRBD1 spans 6 bases. The sequencing input was PBMCs or T cells enriched from blood (not recorded which). Here is the DNA: TGTGCCAGCAGTACAGGGACCTCACCCCTCCACTTT. Translated, it reads CASSTGTSPLHF.